This T cell receptor beta chain was retrieved from a study of OX40 agonist ivuxolimab in advanced cancers. For the study in its entirety: Ivuxolimab was an agonistic, fully human IgG2 monoclonal antibody directed against OX40 (CD134), a costimulatory receptor. The paper describes the monotherapy dose-escalation part (N ≈ 49 patients) of the phase I trial of ivuxolimab. Among the roughly 50 dose-escalation patients, around 20 had hepatocellular carcinoma, roughly 15 melanoma, 9 renal cell carcinoma and 9 head and neck cancer. The purpose of peripheral TCRbeta sequencing was to test whether ivuxolimab changed TCR sequence diversity and led to clonal T-cell expansion. Partial responses occurred in three dose-escalation patients: two with cutaneous melanoma and one with hepatocellular carcinoma. The dose-escalation cohort was approximately 83% male with a mean age of around 64 years, ranging from about 20 to 85. Intravenous ivuxolimab was administered to patients every 2 weeks at six dose levels: 0.01, 0.1, 0.3, 1.5, 3 and 10 mg/kg. Prior anti-PD-1, anti-PD-L1 or anti-CTLA-4 therapy was permitted, and about two fifths of dose-escalation patients had received checkpoint inhibitors. On the study overall, not on this receptor specifically: In the 0.1-3.0 mg/kg groups, partial responders had among the lowest normalized peripheral clonal expansion, particularly in CD8+ T cells. After ivuxolimab, more expanded clones were found on average in CD8+ T cells than in CD4+ T cells. Low levels of normalized T-cell clonal expansion were also shown by some nonresponding patients. At doses from 0.1 to 3.0 mg/kg, clonal expansion was seen in both CD4+ and CD8+ blood T cells between baseline and week 6. Which antigens the clonally expanded peripheral T cells were specific for was not determined.

Remarks on this clone: Its antigen is currently not known. No base quality values were provided; no much bigger clone lies one nucleotide off.

V and J lose 3 bases and 3 bases, and a span of 9 bases separates them. Including the terminal cysteine and phenylalanine, the CDR3 comprises 15 residues. The read is trimmed to its CDR3 DNA, 45 bases read in frame from base 1. From the germline V gene, CDR1 is MDHEN and CDR2 is SYDVKM. Genomic DNA was isolated from the sorted cells so that the TCRbeta CDR3 region could be sequenced. TCRbeta CDR3 regions were sequenced using the immunoSEQ Assay. The immuneACCESS repertoire file appears here via TCRdb, limited to in-frame rearrangements. These files lack a portion of the clones; in checked studies, under half of the deficit traces to unresolved V genes, and the cause of the others is not known. The sample table lists tens of thousands of clones, about 85% of them with a count of one. Of the sample, 0.76% is held by the ten largest clones. Patients with autoimmune disease history or receiving systemic immunosuppression were excluded from the trial. Peripheral blood for TCR sequencing was collected from all dose cohorts at baseline, on cycle 4 day 1, and on cycle 7 day 1. The samples were taken from a phase I, first-in-human, multicenter, open-label dose-escalation trial of ivuxolimab. The trial enrolled adults with locally advanced or metastatic head and neck squamous cell, hepatocellular, melanoma or renal cell carcinoma. CD4+ and CD8+ T cells were sorted separately from peripheral blood before TCR sequencing.

The material was CD4+ or CD8+ T cells sorted from blood, obtained in a trial of the OX40 agonist ivuxolimab. Recombination joined TRBV28 with TRBJ2-6; there is no confident call for the D gene. This TCR was sampled from an adult with an advanced solid tumor such as melanoma, head and neck, liver or kidney cancer. The DNA is TGTGCCAGCAGTTTGGGTTCGGGTGGGGCCAACGTCCTGACTTTC. The translation is CASSLGSGGANVLTF.